Sequencing of this T cell receptor beta chain was carried out in a study of regulatory T cells in long-lasting Graves disease. This clonotype occurred a few times. HTBI primers from iRepertoire and Arm-PCR of CDR3 regions yielded the TCR beta libraries. TCRdb re-called the multiplex PCR reads with MiXCR, one entry per CDR3 protein. The sample shows about 420,000 distinct CDR3 sequences, 16% of them seen only once. Time point meaning: newly diagnosed GD, antithyroid drugs for less than 3 months. Generation of the TCR library employed RNA extracted from PBMCs. These sequences were also reported in another study, on T cells in Graves' hyperthyroidism and ophthalmopathy.

The specimen was peripheral blood mononuclear cells (PBMCs), collected at new diagnosis, from a patient treated with antithyroid drugs. This receptor was obtained from a woman aged 18 to 35 with Graves disease.

The CDR3 loop reads CASSSLLGEQYF. In DNA, the CDR3 is TGTGCCAGCAGTTCTCTTCTAGGGGAGCAGTACTTC. This chain links TRBV25-1 with TRBJ2-7; no reliable D call. CDR3 size: 12 residues. Trimming stripped 5 bases from V and 7 bases from J, with 12 bases between. CDR1 and CDR2 from the germline V gene are MGHDK and SYGVNS.